This TCR beta chain was obtained from a study of T cells in Graves' hyperthyroidism and ophthalmopathy. Study findings and constraints: Ophthalmopathy onset followed model prediction by a median about 6.9 months.

Uncontrolled infection, other autoimmune disease, pregnancy or lactation excluded patients. On this clonotype: Its antigen remains unidentified. The junction departs from germline at one end; a sequencing error may be responsible.

Amplification yielded TCR beta CDR3 regions, with RNA transcripts as the source. HTBI primers were used for first-round RT-PCR of the TCR CDR3. TCRdb re-called the multiplex PCR reads with MiXCR, one entry per CDR3 protein. This table holds tens of thousands of distinct CDR3 sequences, about 50% found once. CDR3 length: 13 residues. The germline V gene has CDR1 LGHNT and CDR2 FRNRAP. What was sequenced was blood. The TCR was taken from a woman in her fifties or sixties with Graves' ophthalmopathy. This chain connects TRBV12-5 to TRBJ2-1; TRBD1 might be the D (5 bases). CDR3 sequence (DNA): TGTGCTAGTGGTTTGCCCGGACACAATGAGCAGTCCTTC. Amino acids: CASGLPGHNEQSF.